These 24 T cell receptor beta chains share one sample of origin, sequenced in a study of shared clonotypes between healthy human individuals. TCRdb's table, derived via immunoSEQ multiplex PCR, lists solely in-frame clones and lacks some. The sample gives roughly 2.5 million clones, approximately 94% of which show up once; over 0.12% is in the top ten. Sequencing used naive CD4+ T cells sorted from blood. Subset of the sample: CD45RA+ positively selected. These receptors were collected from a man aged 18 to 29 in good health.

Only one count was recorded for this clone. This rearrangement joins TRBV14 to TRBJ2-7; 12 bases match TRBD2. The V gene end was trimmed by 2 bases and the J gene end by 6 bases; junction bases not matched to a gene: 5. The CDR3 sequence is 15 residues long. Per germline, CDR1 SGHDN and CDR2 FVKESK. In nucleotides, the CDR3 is TGTGCCAGCAGCCAACTACTAGCGGGAGGCATCGAGCAGTACTTC. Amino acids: CASSQLLAGGIEQYF.

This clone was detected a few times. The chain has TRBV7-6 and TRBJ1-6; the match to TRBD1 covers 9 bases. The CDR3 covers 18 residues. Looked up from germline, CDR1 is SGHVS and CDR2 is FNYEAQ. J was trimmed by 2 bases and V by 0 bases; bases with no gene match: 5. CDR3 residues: CASSLAPQGATYNSPLHF. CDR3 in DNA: TGTGCCAGCAGCTTAGCTCCACAGGGGGCCACCTATAATTCACCCCTCCACTTT.

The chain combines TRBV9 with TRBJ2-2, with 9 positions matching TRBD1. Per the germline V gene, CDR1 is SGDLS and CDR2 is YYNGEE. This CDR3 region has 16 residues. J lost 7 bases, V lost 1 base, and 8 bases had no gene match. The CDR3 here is CASSVQGQGFSGELFF. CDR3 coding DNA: TGTGCCAGCAGCGTACAAGGACAGGGGTTTAGCGGGGAGCTGTTTTTT.

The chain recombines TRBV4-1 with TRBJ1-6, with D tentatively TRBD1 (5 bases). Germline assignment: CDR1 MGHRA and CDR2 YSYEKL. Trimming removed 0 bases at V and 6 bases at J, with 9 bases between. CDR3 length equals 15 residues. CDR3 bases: TGCGCCAGCAGCCAAGAGAGGGGCCCTAATTCACCCCTCCACTTT. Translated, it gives CASSQERGPNSPLHF.

CDR3 DNA: TGTGCCAGCAGCTTGAGTCGAATTCAGGGGCCAGTACTGTACTTC. Translated: CASSLSRIQGPVLYF. J is TRBJ2-7 and V is TRBV5-6, with D possibly TRBD1 on 6 matching bases. V lost 1 base to trimming and J lost 12 bases, with 23 bases between them. The CDR3 contains 15 residues. CDR1 and CDR2 (germline): SGHDT, YYEEEE.

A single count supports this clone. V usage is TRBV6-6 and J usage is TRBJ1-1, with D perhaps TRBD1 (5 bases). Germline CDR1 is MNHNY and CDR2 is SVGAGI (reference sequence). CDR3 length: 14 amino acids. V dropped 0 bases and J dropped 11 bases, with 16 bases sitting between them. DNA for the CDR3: TGTGCCAGCAGTTACTCGGGGACGGATGCAGGGGCTTTCTTT. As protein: CASSYSGTDAGAFF.

As DNA, the CDR3 is TGTGCCAGCAGCCGGGACAGCGAGTATGGCTACACCTTC. This gives the protein CASSRDSEYGYTF. The J gene is TRBJ1-2, the V gene TRBV5-6; 7 bases fit TRBD1. The germline V gene encodes CDR1 SGHDT and CDR2 YYEEEE. The CDR3 covers 13 residues. Losses at the gene ends were 4 bases for V and 5 bases for J; bases not matched to a gene: 5.

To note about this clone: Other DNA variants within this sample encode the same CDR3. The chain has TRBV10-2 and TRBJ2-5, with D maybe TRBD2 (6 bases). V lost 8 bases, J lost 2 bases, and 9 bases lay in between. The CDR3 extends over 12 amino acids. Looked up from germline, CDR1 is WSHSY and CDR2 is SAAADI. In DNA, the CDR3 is TGCGCCAGCGGGGGGACGCAAGAGACCCAGTACTTC. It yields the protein CASGGTQETQYF.

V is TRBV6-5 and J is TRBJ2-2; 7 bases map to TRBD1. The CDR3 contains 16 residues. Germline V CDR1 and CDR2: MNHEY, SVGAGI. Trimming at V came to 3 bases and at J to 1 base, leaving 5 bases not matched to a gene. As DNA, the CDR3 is TGTGCCAGCAGTTATACGACAGGGTTGAACACCGGGGAGCTGTTTTTT. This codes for CASSYTTGLNTGELFF.

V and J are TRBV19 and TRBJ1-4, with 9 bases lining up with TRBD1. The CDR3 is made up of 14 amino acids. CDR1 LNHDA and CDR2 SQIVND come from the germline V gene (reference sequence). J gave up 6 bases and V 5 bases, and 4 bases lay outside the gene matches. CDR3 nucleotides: TGTGCCAGTAGTGGACAGGGGAAGTATGAAAAACTGTTTTTT. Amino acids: CASSGQGKYEKLFF.

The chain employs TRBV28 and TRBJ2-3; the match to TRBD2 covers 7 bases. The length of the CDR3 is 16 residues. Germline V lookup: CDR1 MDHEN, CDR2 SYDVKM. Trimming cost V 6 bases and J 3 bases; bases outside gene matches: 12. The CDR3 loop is CASSPMWEGITDTQYF. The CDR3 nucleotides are TGTGCCAGCAGCCCCATGTGGGAGGGGATAACAGATACGCAGTATTTT.

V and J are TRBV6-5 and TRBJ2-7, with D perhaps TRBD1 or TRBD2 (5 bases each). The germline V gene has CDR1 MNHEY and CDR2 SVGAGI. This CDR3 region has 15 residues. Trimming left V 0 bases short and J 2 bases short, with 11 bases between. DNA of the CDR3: TGTGCCAGCAGTTACTCTTGGCAGGGACCCTACGAGCAGTACTTC. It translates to CASSYSWQGPYEQYF.

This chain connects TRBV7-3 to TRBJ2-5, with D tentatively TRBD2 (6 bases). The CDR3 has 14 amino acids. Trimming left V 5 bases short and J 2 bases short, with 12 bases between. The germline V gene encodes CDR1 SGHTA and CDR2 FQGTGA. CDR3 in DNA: TGTGCCAGCAGCCCTAGGAGGGTACAAGAGACCCAGTACTTC. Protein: CASSPRRVQETQYF.

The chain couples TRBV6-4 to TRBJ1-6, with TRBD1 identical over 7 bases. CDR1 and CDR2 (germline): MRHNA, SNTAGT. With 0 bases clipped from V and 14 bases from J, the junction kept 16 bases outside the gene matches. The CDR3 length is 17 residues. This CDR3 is CASSDSGDSDPGGALHF. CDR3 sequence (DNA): TGTGCCAGCAGTGACTCGGGGGACAGCGATCCTGGGGGGGCCCTCCACTTT.

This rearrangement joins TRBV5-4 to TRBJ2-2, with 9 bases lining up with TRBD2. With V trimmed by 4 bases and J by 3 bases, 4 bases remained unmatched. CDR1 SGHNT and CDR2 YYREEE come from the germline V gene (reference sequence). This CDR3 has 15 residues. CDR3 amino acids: CASSKTSGYTGELFF. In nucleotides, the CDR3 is TGTGCCAGCAGCAAGACTAGCGGATACACCGGGGAGCTGTTTTTT.

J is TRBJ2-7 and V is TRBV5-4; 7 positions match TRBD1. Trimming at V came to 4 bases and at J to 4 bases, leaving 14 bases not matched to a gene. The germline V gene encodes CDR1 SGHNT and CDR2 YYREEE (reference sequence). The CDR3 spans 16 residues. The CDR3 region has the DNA TGTGCCAGCAGCACCGTTTCCACAGGGGTAGCGTACGAGCAGTACTTC. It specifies CASSTVSTGVAYEQYF.

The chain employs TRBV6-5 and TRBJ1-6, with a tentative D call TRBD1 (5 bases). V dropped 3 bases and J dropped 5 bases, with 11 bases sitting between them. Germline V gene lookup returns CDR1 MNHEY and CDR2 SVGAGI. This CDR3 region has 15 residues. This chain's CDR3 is CASSYGTRNNSPLHF. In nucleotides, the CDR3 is TGTGCCAGCAGTTATGGGACGAGAAATAATTCACCCCTCCACTTT.

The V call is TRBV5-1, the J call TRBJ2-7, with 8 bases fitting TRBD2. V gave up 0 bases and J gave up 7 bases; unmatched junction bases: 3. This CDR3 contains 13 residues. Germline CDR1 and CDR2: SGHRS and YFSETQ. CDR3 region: CASSLETSEEQYF. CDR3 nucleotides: TGCGCCAGCAGCTTGGAGACTAGCGAAGAGCAGTACTTC. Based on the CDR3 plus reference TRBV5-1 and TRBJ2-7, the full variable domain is KAGVTQTPRYLIKTRGQQVTLSCSPISGHRSVSWYQQTPGQGLQFLFEYFSETQRNKGNFPGRFSGRQFSNSRSEMNVSTLELGDSALYLCASSLETSEEQYFGPGTRLTVT.

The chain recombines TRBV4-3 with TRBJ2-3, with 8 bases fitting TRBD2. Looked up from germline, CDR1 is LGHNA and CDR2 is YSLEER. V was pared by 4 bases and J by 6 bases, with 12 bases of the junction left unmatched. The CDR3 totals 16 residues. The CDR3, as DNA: TGCGCCAGCAGCCCCTTAGAAGCGGGAGTCCCGGATACGCAGTATTTT. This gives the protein CASSPLEAGVPDTQYF.

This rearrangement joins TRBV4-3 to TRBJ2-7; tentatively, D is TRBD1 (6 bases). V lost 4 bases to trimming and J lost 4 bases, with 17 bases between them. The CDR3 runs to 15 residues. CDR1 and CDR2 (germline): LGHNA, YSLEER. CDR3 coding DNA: TGCGCCAGCAGCCCAACACAGGGCCCATTTTACGAGCAGTACTTC. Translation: CASSPTQGPFYEQYF.

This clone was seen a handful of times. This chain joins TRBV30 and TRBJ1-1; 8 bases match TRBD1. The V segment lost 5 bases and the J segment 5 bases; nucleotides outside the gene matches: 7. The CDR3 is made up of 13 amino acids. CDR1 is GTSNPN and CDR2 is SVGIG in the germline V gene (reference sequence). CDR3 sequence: CAWGQGGGTEAFF. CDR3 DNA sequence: TGTGCCTGGGGACAGGGAGGAGGTACTGAAGCTTTCTTT.

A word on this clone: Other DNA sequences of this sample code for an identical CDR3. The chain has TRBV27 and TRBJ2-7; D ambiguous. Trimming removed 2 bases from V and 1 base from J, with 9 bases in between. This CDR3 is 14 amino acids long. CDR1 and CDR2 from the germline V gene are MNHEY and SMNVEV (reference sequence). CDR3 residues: CASSLRGGSYEQYF. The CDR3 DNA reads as TGTGCCAGCAGTTTAAGAGGTGGGTCCTACGAGCAGTACTTC.

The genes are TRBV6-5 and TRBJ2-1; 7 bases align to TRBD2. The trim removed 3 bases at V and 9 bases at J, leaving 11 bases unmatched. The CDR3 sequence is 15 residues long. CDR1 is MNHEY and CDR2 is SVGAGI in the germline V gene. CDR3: CASSYGEGGLTEQFF. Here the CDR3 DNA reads TGTGCCAGCAGTTATGGGGAGGGAGGGCTTACTGAGCAGTTCTTC.

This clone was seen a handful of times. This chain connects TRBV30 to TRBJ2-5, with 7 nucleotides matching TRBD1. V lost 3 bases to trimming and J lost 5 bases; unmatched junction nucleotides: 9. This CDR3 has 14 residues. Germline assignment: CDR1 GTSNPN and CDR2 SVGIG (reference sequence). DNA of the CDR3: TGTGCCTGGAGGGGTTACAGGGGCGGGGAGACCCAGTACTTC. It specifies CAWRGYRGGETQYF.